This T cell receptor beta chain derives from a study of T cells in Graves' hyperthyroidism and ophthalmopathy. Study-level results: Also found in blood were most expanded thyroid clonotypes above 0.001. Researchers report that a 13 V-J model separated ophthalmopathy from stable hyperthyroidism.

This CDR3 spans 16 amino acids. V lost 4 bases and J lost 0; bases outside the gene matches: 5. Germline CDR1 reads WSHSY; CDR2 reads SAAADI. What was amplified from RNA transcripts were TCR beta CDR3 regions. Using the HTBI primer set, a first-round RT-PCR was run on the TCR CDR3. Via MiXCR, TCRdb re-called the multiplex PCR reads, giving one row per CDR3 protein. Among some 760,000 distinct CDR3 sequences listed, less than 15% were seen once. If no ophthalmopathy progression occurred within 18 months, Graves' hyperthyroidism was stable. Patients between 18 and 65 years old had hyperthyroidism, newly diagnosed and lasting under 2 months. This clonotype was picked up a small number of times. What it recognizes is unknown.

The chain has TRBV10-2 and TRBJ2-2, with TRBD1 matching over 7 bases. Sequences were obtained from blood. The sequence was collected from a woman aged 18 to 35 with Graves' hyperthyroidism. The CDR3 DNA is TGCGCCAGCAGTGGTTGGACAGGCTCGAACACCGGGGAGCTGTTTTTT. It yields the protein CASSGWTGSNTGELFF.